The entry below gives a single T cell receptor beta chain sequence along with its context. The antigen remains unidentified. In total, each donor contributed a single heparinised blood draw that averaged roughly 100 mL. This sample is part of a study of beta chain features in type 1 diabetes. As for the study in general: Healthy donors and patients showed comparable age, gender and cell yields.

CDR1 is DFQATT, CDR2 SNEGSKA, per germline (reference sequence). V was shortened by 6 bases and J by 8 bases, with 13 bases between the two germline ends. The CDR3 consists of 11 residues. The study reverse transcribed the entire isolated RNA, so it sequenced expressed TCRB transcripts. Sequencing was performed with immunoSEQ multiplex PCR; in TCRdb, only in-frame clones are kept and a portion is missing. The sample includes about 700,000 clones, roughly 13% of them seen just once. The study's findings and limits: People with Type 1 diabetes carried modestly yet significantly shorter TCRB CDR3s in all four CD4+ subsets.

The rearrangement links TRBV20-1 to TRBJ1-2; D might be TRBD1 (5 bases). The TCR sequence derives from a man between 18 and 29 years old with type 1 diabetes. Sequencing was carried out using naive CD4+ T cells from blood. Here the CDR3 reads CSALRGEGYTF. For the CDR3, the DNA is TGCAGTGCCCTTAGAGGGGAAGGCTACACCTTC.